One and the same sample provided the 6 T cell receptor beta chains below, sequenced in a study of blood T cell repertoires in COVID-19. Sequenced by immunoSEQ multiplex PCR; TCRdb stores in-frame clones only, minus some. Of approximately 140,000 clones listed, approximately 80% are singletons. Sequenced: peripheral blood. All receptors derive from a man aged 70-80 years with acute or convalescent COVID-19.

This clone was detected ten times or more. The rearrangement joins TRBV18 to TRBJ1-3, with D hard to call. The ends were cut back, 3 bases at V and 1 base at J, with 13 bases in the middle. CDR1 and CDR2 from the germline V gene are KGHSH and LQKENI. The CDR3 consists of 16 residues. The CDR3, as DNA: TGTGCCAGCTCACCCGCGGCGATAGCATCTGGAAACACCATATATTTT. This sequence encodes CASSPAAIASGNTIYF.

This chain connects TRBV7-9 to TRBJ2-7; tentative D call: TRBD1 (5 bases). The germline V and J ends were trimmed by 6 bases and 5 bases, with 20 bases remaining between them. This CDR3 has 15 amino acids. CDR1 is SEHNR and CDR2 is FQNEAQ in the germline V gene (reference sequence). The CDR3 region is CASSFPGGRAHEQYF. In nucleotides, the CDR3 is TGTGCCAGCAGTTTCCCTGGCGGCAGGGCTCACGAGCAGTACTTC.

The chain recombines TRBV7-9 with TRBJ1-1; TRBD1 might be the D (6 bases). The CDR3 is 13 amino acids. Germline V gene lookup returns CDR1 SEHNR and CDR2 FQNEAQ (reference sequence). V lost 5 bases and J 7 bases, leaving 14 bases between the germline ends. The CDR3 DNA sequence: TGTGCCAGCAGCACCCAGTCGACAGGTGAAGCTTTCTTT. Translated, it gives CASSTQSTGEAFF.

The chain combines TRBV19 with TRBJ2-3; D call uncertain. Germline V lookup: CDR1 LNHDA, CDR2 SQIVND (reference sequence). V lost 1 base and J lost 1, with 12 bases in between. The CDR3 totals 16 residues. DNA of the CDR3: TGTGCCAGTAGTATAGTTTTAGGAGCAGGCACAGATACGCAGTATTTT. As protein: CASSIVLGAGTDTQYF.

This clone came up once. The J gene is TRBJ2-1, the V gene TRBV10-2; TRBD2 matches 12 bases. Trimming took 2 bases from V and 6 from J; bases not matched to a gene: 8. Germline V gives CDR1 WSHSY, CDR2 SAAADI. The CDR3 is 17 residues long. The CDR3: CASSEPRLAGDLNEQFF. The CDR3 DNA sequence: TGCGCCAGCAGTGAGCCGAGACTAGCGGGAGACCTCAATGAGCAGTTCTTC.

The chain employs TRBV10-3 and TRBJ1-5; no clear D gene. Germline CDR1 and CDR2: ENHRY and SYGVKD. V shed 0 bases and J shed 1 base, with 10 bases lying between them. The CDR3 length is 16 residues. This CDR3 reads CAISESIVSSNQPQHF. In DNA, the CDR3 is TGTGCCATCAGTGAGTCGATAGTGAGCAGCAATCAGCCCCAGCATTTT.